The 16 T cell receptor beta chains presented below share a single source sample, sequenced in a study of cytomegalovirus exposure and HLA in healthy donors. The PCR was carried out with 60 Vbeta primers and 13 Jbeta primers. Sequenced by immunoSEQ multiplex PCR; TCRdb stores in-frame clones only, minus some. The data show under 150,000 clones, with roughly 82% seen just once and 3.4% held by the top ten. The sample comprised PBMCs. The origin of the receptors is a male donor in good health and CMV-seronegative.

The V gene is TRBV4-3, the J gene TRBJ2-2, with 7 positions matching TRBD1. V was pared by 4 bases and J by 5 bases, with 4 bases of the junction left unmatched. Looked up from germline, CDR1 is LGHNA and CDR2 is YSLEER. There are 14 residues in the CDR3. Here the CDR3 DNA reads TGCGCCAGCAGCCCATACAGGGGAACCGGGGAGCTGTTTTTT. As protein: CASSPYRGTGELFF.

This rearrangement joins TRBV7-8 to TRBJ1-5; D may be TRBD1 (6 bases). CDR1 and CDR2 (germline): SGHVS, FQNEAQ. Trimming took off 0 bases at V and 3 bases at J, with 9 bases between the two ends. This CDR3 contains 15 residues. CDR3 DNA sequence: TGTGCCAGCAGCTTAGCGTCAGGGGCCAATCAGCCCCAGCATTTT. Amino acids: CASSLASGANQPQHF.

The gene calls are TRBV6-1 and TRBJ2-7, with TRBD1 matching 7 bases. The CDR3 is 15 residues long. Germline values: CDR1 MNHNS, CDR2 SASEGT. J was trimmed by 2 bases and V by 3 bases; bases with no gene match: 7. The CDR3 region is CASSDAGTATYEQYF. The DNA of the CDR3 is TGTGCCAGCAGTGATGCTGGGACAGCCACCTACGAGCAGTACTTC.

This clone was seen a handful of times. The chain links TRBV19 to TRBJ1-2, with a tentative D call TRBD1 (6 bases). The V and J ends lost 3 bases and 7 bases respectively, with 12 bases between them. This CDR3 spans 13 amino acids. CDR1 LNHDA and CDR2 SQIVND come from the germline V gene (reference sequence). CDR3 in DNA: TGTGCCAGTAGTATCGGGGGGGCTCGTGGCTACACCTTC. Its protein product is CASSIGGARGYTF. The variable domain in full, with the rest retrieved from reference TRBV19 and TRBJ1-2, is DGGITQSPKYLFRKEGQNVTLSCEQNLNHDAMYWYRQDPGQGLRLIYYSQIVNDFQKGDIAEGYSVSREKKESFPLTVTSAQKNPTAFYLCASSIGGARGYTFGSGTRLTVV.

The gene calls are TRBV25-1 and TRBJ1-5; D not certain. Germline V gene sequence: CDR1 MGHDK, CDR2 SYGVNS. The CDR3 has 13 residues. V was pared by 0 bases and J by 2 bases, with 2 bases between. This CDR3 reads CASSEYGNQPQHF. The CDR3 bases are TGTGCCAGCAGTGAATACGGCAATCAGCCCCAGCATTTT.

This clone has just one count. The chain couples TRBV9 to TRBJ2-7; the D gene is possibly TRBD2 (6 bases). From germline, CDR1 is SGDLS and CDR2 YYNGEE. Trimming removed 4 bases at V and 2 bases at J, with 16 bases between. The CDR3 runs to 15 residues. This chain's CDR3 is CASSPGGDPTYEQYF. Here the CDR3 DNA reads TGTGCCAGCAGCCCCGGAGGGGACCCTACCTACGAGCAGTACTTC.

This clone has just a few counts. This rearrangement joins TRBV27 to TRBJ1-1; 11 nucleotides line up with TRBD1. CDR1 is MNHEY, CDR2 SMNVEV, per germline (reference sequence). The V gene end was trimmed by 4 bases and the J gene end by 2 bases; junction bases not matched to a gene: 3. The CDR3 has 15 amino acids. CDR3 nucleotides: TGTGCCAGCAGTTCCGGACAGGGGGCTAACACTGAAGCTTTCTTT. The encoded protein is CASSSGQGANTEAFF.

This clone was counted a single time. The chain carries TRBV27 and TRBJ2-3; D gene ambiguous. Trimming pared 6 bases from V and 2 bases from J, leaving 15 bases between. CDR1 MNHEY and CDR2 SMNVEV come from the germline V gene (reference sequence). The CDR3 consists of 15 residues. CDR3 loop: CASSTRLRNTDTQYF. Here the CDR3 DNA reads TGTGCCAGCAGCACTCGACTGAGAAACACAGATACGCAGTATTTT.

This clone turned up a few times. The chain recombines TRBV7-8 with TRBJ1-2; 9 positions agree with TRBD1. Per the germline V gene, CDR1 is SGHVS and CDR2 is FQNEAQ. Trimming at V came to 5 bases and at J to 4 bases, leaving 11 bases not matched to a gene. There are 16 residues in the CDR3. The CDR3 DNA follows: TGTGCCAGCAGCCCCTGGACAGGGGTCAGGAGCTATGGCTACACCTTC. Its protein is CASSPWTGVRSYGYTF.

In regard to this clone: This same CDR3 is encoded by further DNA sequences in the sample. The J gene is TRBJ2-3, the V gene TRBV11-2, with 14 bases matching TRBD2. The V gene's germline CDR1 is SGHAT and CDR2 FQNNGV. J gave up 6 bases and V 6 bases, and 5 bases lay outside the gene matches. This CDR3 has 15 amino acids. DNA for the CDR3: TGTGCCAGCAGAGGGACTAGCGGGAGAACGGATACGCAGTATTTT. It encodes CASRGTSGRTDTQYF.

This clone has just one count. The gene calls are TRBV2 and TRBJ1-1; TRBD1 is a possible D gene (5 bases). Per the germline V gene, CDR1 is SNHLY and CDR2 is FYNNEI. The V end was cut by 5 bases, the J end by 5 bases, with 15 bases between. The CDR3 sequence is 14 residues long. The CDR3 here is CASSQTPGVTEAFF. CDR3 in DNA: TGTGCCAGCAGTCAAACCCCGGGGGTGACTGAAGCTTTCTTT.

The chain has TRBV6-6 and TRBJ1-4; D gene uncertain. The CDR3 has 16 amino acids. V lost 0 bases, J lost 7 bases, and 15 bases lay in between. Germline V CDR1 and CDR2: MNHNY, SVGAGI (reference sequence). The CDR3 DNA follows: TGTGCCAGCAGTTACTCCTGGACCGTCGAGGGTGAAAAACTGTTTTTT. It is translated as CASSYSWTVEGEKLFF.

The chain employs TRBV6-5 and TRBJ2-3, with 15 bases lining up with TRBD2. Losses at the gene ends were 6 bases for V and 4 bases for J; bases not matched to a gene: 2. There are 15 residues in the CDR3. Germline loops: CDR1 MNHEY, CDR2 SVGAGI. CDR3 nucleotide sequence: TGTGCCAGCAGCGGACTAGCGGGAGGGCCAGATACGCAGTATTTT. Protein sequence: CASSGLAGGPDTQYF.

This clone has a single count. This chain links TRBV7-9 with TRBJ2-7, with TRBD2 matching 8 bases. The V and J ends lost 3 bases and 6 bases, in that order; junction bases with no gene match: 7. Germline lookup yields CDR1 SEHNR and CDR2 FQNEAQ (reference sequence). The CDR3 runs to 14 residues. Written as DNA, the CDR3 is TGTGCCAGCAGCTTCGGGGGGGTCTCGGGCGAGCAGTACTTC. It specifies CASSFGGVSGEQYF.

This clone was seen only once. The rearrangement uses TRBV29-1 and TRBJ2-2; 8 bases align to TRBD2. The CDR3 consists of 13 residues. Looked up from germline, CDR1 is SQVTM and CDR2 is ANQGSEA. Trimming took 4 bases from V and 4 from J; bases not matched to a gene: 2. In nucleotides, the CDR3 is TGCAGCGTTGTAGCGGGGTCCACCGGGGAGCTGTTTTTT. Translated: CSVVAGSTGELFF.

The rearrangement links TRBV5-1 to TRBJ2-5; 8 bases match TRBD2. Germline V gene sequence: CDR1 SGHRS, CDR2 YFSETQ. The CDR3 extends over 16 amino acids. V gave up 4 bases and J gave up 4 bases; unmatched junction bases: 12. DNA for the CDR3: TGCGCCAGCAGCCCTCGGGCGGGAGGCTCCGGAGAGACCCAGTACTTC. Protein product: CASSPRAGGSGETQYF.